These T cell receptor beta chains were read from a single sample in a study of human T cells and chemical hapten exposure. TCRdb analysed the RACE reads with MiXCR anew, one entry per CDR3 protein. This table holds roughly 64,000 distinct CDR3 sequences, approximately 10% found once. This material consisted of whole blood, taken in connection with sensitization to the hapten diphenylcyclopropenone (DPC). Every receptor here comes from a woman in her thirties or forties with alopecia areata. Some clones in this sample may be carry-over from other donors' samples. Both conserved end residues are part of each CDR3. D genes are given only for firm matches. Not all rows give a size; the values are once, few, many and, for expanded clones, a class.

d_gene	v_gene	abundance	j_gene	CDR3aa	CDR3nt
TRBD2	TRBV5-1	-	TRBJ2-1	CASSWVKRTSGRNNEQFF	TGCGCCAGCAGCTGGGTAAAGAGGACTAGCGGGAGAAACAATGAGCAGTTCTTC
-	TRBV29-1	-	TRBJ2-1	CSGISVSSYNEQFF	TGCAGCGGAATTAGCGTTAGTTCTTACAATGAGCAGTTCTTC
-	TRBV6-6	many	TRBJ1-3	CASSYSAGGWGRSGNTIYF	TGTGCCAGCAGTTACTCCGCCGGTGGTTGGGGGCGCTCCGGAAACACCATATATTTT
-	TRBV11-2	few	TRBJ2-5	CASSPPPQETQYF	TGTGCCAGCAGCCCACCCCCCCAAGAGACCCAGTACTTC
-	TRBV7-9	many	TRBJ1-1	CASSSGEVDTEAFF	TGTGCCAGCAGCTCGGGTGAGGTTGACACTGAAGCTTTCTTT
TRBD2	TRBV18	-	TRBJ2-7	CASSPLPGVSGSRNEQYF	TGTGCCAGCTCACCACTCCCAGGGGTTAGCGGGAGCAGAAACGAGCAGTACTTC
TRBD2	TRBV7-2	-	TRBJ2-1	CASSLLGGGAYNEQFF	TGTGCCAGCAGCTTACTGGGCGGGGGGGCCTACAATGAGCAGTTCTTC
-	TRBV4-2	many	TRBJ2-7	CASSPQQSSYEQYF	TGTGCCAGCAGCCCACAACAGTCCTCCTACGAGCAGTACTTC
TRBD1	TRBV6-5	few	TRBJ1-4	CASKDRGITNEKLFF	TGTGCCAGCAAAGACAGGGGCATAACTAATGAAAAACTGTTTTTT
-	TRBV6-2/TRBV6-3	many	TRBJ1-1	CASSDPNTEVFF	TGTGCCAGCAGCGACCCGAACACTGAAGTTTTCTTT
-	TRBV7-2	-	TRBJ2-2	CASSPRGPGELSF	TGTGCCAGCAGCCCTAGGGGGCCGGGGGAGCTGTCTTTT
-	TRBV6-2/TRBV6-3	many	TRBJ2-6	CASSNQRTGRRSGANVLTF	TGTGCCAGCAGTAATCAACGTACGGGCCGACGTTCTGGGGCCAACGTCCTGACTTTC
-	TRBV7-2	many	TRBJ1-1	CASSLGWAGNTEAFF	TGTGCCAGCAGCTTAGGTTGGGCCGGGAACACTGAAGCTTTCTTT
TRBD2	TRBV6-2/TRBV6-3	-	TRBJ2-5	CASSSKRGGWQTQYF	TGTGCCAGCAGTTCGAAGCGGGGGGGATGGCAGACCCAGTACTTC
-	TRBV7-9	few	TRBJ2-1	CASSSGDSEFF	TGTGCCAGCAGCTCAGGGGATTCGGAGTTCTTC
-	TRBV6-1	-	TRBJ1-1	CASSEAKGGYTEAFF	TGTGCCAGCAGTGAAGCGAAGGGGGGGTACACTGAAGCTTTCTTT
TRBD1	TRBV20-1	many	TRBJ1-5	CSARRQGNFNQPQHF	TGCAGTGCTAGACGACAGGGGAACTTCAATCAGCCCCAGCATTTT
-	TRBV24-1	-	TRBJ2-7	CATSAEGGNDEQYF	TGTGCCACCAGTGCGGAGGGGGGAAACGATGAGCAGTACTTC
TRBD1	TRBV28	many	TRBJ2-7	CASSFSTGGEQYF	TGTGCCAGCAGTTTCTCAACAGGGGGAGAGCAGTACTTC
TRBD1	TRBV30	many	TRBJ1-2	CAWTRDSYGYTF	TGTGCCTGGACCCGGGACAGCTATGGCTACACCTTC
-	TRBV19	many	TRBJ1-1	CASSRGRTNTEAFF	TGTGCCAGTAGTAGGGGACGGACGAACACTGAAGCTTTCTTT
-	TRBV7-2	-	TRBJ1-1	CASSLAGGRTEAFF	TGTGCCAGCAGCTTAGCTGGGGGGCGGACTGAAGCTTTCTTT
-	TRBV7-3	-	TRBJ1-1	CASSPGTEHTEAFF	TGTGCCAGCAGCCCTGGGACCGAACACACTGAAGCTTTCTTT
-	TRBV28	-	TRBJ2-1	CASSMTSGGSYNEQFF	TGTGCCAGCAGCATGACAAGCGGAGGCTCCTACAATGAGCAGTTCTTC
TRBD2	TRBV7-8	-	TRBJ2-1	CASSHSGGAVGQFF	TGTGCCAGCAGCCATAGCGGGGGGGCAGTTGGGCAGTTCTTC
TRBD1	TRBV6-2/TRBV6-3	-	TRBJ2-3	CASSAPTGAPTDTQYF	TGTGCCAGCAGCGCGCCTACAGGGGCCCCCACAGATACGCAGTATTTT
TRBD1	TRBV5-6	few	TRBJ1-5	CASSPWTGRGFNQPQHF	TGTGCCAGCAGCCCTTGGACAGGTAGGGGGTTCAATCAGCCCCAGCATTTT
TRBD2	TRBV7-9	-	TRBJ2-1	CASSQSGRVYNEQFF	TGTGCCAGCAGCCAGAGCGGGAGGGTCTACAATGAGCAGTTCTTC
TRBD2	TRBV11-2	-	TRBJ2-7	CASSSWGGKGYEQYF	TGTGCCAGCAGTTCCTGGGGGGGGAAGGGCTACGAGCAGTACTTC
-	TRBV3-1	many	TRBJ1-4	CASRSGRNEKLFF	TGTGCCAGCAGGTCAGGGCGTAATGAAAAACTGTTTTTT
-	TRBV7-9	few	TRBJ2-7	CASSLTTSPSSYEQYF	TGTGCCAGCAGCTTAACCACTAGCCCCAGCTCCTACGAGCAGTACTTC
TRBD1	TRBV27	many	TRBJ1-1	CASARDRGDTEAFF	TGTGCCAGCGCGCGGGACAGGGGCGACACTGAAGCTTTCTTT
-	TRBV7-2	-	TRBJ1-5	CASSFNRPNQPQHF	TGTGCCAGCAGCTTCAACAGGCCGAATCAGCCCCAGCATTTT
-	TRBV20-1	many	TRBJ2-2	CSAMDPRSAGELFF	TGCAGTGCGATGGACCCTCGGTCGGCCGGGGAGCTGTTTTTT
-	TRBV9	few	TRBJ2-2	CASSGGSHTGELFF	TGTGCCAGCAGCGGAGGGTCCCACACCGGGGAGCTGTTTTTT
-	TRBV29-1	-	TRBJ1-2	CSGQGIDGYTF	TGCAGCGGGCAGGGGATTGATGGCTACACCTTC
-	TRBV6-5	many	TRBJ1-3	CASSPGAQGGNTIYF	TGTGCCAGCAGCCCGGGAGCTCAAGGTGGAAACACCATATATTTT
TRBD1	TRBV6-1	-	TRBJ1-1	CASTKPGDRFTEAFF	TGTGCCAGCACCAAGCCGGGGGACAGGTTCACTGAAGCTTTCTTT
-	TRBV3-1	many	TRBJ1-2	CASSPGPGGYTF	TGTGCCAGCAGCCCGGGCCCCGGGGGCTACACCTTC
TRBD1	TRBV30	many	TRBJ2-4	CAWSRMGQGKNIQYF	TGTGCCTGGAGTAGGATGGGACAGGGAAAAAACATTCAGTACTTC
TRBD1	TRBV19	few	TRBJ1-5	CASKGTGGSNQPQHF	TGTGCCAGTAAGGGGACAGGAGGTAGCAATCAGCCCCAGCATTTT
-	TRBV20-1	many	TRBJ2-7	CSARGGKPYEQYF	TGCAGTGCTAGAGGCGGGAAACCCTACGAGCAGTACTTC
-	TRBV18	many	TRBJ1-1	CASSVNIGMNTEAFF	TGTGCCAGCTCAGTAAATATAGGGATGAACACTGAAGCTTTCTTT
TRBD1	TRBV24-1	-	TRBJ1-4	CATSDGQGANEKLFF	TGTGCCACCAGTGACGGACAGGGGGCTAATGAAAAACTGTTTTTT
TRBD2	TRBV7-2	many	TRBJ2-3	CASSSPVRSLAGSTDTQYF	TGTGCCAGCAGCTCCCCCGTTCGCTCACTAGCGGGGAGCACAGATACGCAGTATTTT
-	TRBV20-1	-	TRBJ2-3	CSARSTSKGDTQYF	TGCAGTGCTAGGAGCACTTCAAAGGGGGATACGCAGTATTTT
TRBD2	TRBV6-5	many	TRBJ2-5	CASSRPSGGGRETQYF	TGTGCCAGCAGCCGACCTAGCGGGGGGGGTCGAGAGACCCAGTACTTC
TRBD1	TRBV6-5	-	TRBJ2-3	CASRPLGTDPSTDTQYF	TGTGCCAGCAGACCACTTGGGACAGACCCTAGCACAGATACGCAGTATTTT
-	TRBV3-1	-	TRBJ1-1	CASCPQGGGNTEAFF	TGTGCCAGCTGCCCCCAAGGTGGGGGGAACACTGAAGCTTTCTTT
-	TRBV6-5	few	TRBJ2-1	CASSYSSHEQFF	TGTGCCAGCAGTTACTCGAGCCATGAGCAGTTCTTC
-	TRBV13	-	TRBJ1-5	CASSLGPFGQPQHF	TGTGCCAGCAGCTTAGGGCCCTTCGGTCAGCCCCAGCATTTT
-	TRBV6-2/TRBV6-3	few	TRBJ1-5	CASSYGGTHQPQHF	TGTGCCAGCAGTTACGGGGGGACTCATCAGCCCCAGCATTTT
-	TRBV6-2/TRBV6-3	many	TRBJ2-1	CASSFSYNEQFF	TGTGCCAGCAGTTTCTCCTACAATGAGCAGTTCTTC
-	TRBV2	few	TRBJ1-5	CASSEGSVVTANQPQHF	TGTGCCAGCAGTGAAGGTTCGGTAGTGACGGCAAATCAGCCCCAGCATTTT
-	TRBV20-1	many	TRBJ1-5	CSARSRHGNQPQHF	TGCAGTGCTAGATCCCGGCACGGCAATCAGCCCCAGCATTTT